This T cell receptor beta chain derives from a study of tumor-infiltrating lymphocytes in primary liver carcinoma. The wider study: All patients, whether men or women, fell within 30 to 69 years of age. Tumor lesions were T1-T3 N0M0 and spanned roughly 4 to 11 cm. The study, taken as a whole, reports: Tumor-adjacent and tumor-blood pairs showed less overlap than tumor region pairs.

With 500 ng total RNA as template and a constant-region primer, TCR beta cDNA was made. Slightly modified ARM-PCR, run as three nested multiplex PCR rounds, produced the TCR beta libraries. TCRdb re-derived calls from the multiplex PCR reads in MiXCR, one entry per CDR3 protein. The sample lists fewer than 350,000 distinct CDR3 sequences, about 61% occurring once. This clonotype was counted a single time. Its antigen is unknown. The source of the blood RNA was unsorted whole blood, and germline DNA was extracted as well. Prior to the surgical procedure, around 4.3 milliliters of peripheral blood were collected. This receptor was taken from a man between 40 and 49 years old with primary liver carcinoma and hepatitis B virus infection. Specimen: peripheral blood.

CDR3 amino acids: CASSLDTSGNQPQHF. The CDR3, as DNA: TGTGCCAGCAGCTTAGACACGAGCGGCAATCAGCCCCAGCATTTT. The V call is TRBV2, the J call TRBJ1-5; D call uncertain. The CDR3 sequence is 15 residues long. The V end was cut by 6 bases, the J end by 2 bases, with 14 bases between. Per the germline V gene, CDR1 is SNHLY and CDR2 is FYNNEI. Together with reference TRBV2 and TRBJ1-5, the CDR3 gives the full variable domain: EPEVTQTPSHQVTQMGQEVILRCVPISNHLYFYWYRQILGQKVEFLVSFYNNEISEKSEIFDDQFSVERPDGSNFTLKIRSTKLEDSAMYFCASSLDTSGNQPQHFGDGTRLSIL.